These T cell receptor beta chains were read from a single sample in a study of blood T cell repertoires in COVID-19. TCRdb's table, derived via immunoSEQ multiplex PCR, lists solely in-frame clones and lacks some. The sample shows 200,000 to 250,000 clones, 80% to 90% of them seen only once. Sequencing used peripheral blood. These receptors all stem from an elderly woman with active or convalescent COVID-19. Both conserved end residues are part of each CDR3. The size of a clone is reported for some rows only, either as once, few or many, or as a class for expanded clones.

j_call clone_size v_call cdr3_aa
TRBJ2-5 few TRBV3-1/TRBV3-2 CASSQGPRETQYF
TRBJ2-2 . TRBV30 CAWSRLAGSTGELFF
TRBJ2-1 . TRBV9 CASSADRGGYNEQFF
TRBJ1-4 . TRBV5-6 CASSRGQLATNEKLFF
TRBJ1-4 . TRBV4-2 CASSPSSGENEKLFF
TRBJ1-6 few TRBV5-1 CASNSGGFYNSPLHF
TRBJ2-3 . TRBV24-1 CATSDFRTSGDTQYF
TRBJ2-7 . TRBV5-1 CASSSSGQGTYEQYF
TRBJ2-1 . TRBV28 CASSLPAGNEQFF
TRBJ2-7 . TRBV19 CASSMGAYNPMAKTYEQYF
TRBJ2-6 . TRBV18 CASSPLQGSPLGANVLTF
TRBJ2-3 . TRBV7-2 CASSFASGTSGRTDTQYF
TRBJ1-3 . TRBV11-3 CASSARFSGGNTIYF
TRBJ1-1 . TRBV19 CASSIARFRAFF
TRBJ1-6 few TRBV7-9 CASSLAAGGNSPLHF
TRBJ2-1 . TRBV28 CASTTDGGIEGAHNEQFF
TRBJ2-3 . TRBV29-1 CSVAQRGAPNTQYF
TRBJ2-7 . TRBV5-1 CASSPALAGTLYEQYF
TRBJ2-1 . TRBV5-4 CASQSYNEQFF
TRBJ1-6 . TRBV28 CASSQPGHPLHF
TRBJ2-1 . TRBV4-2 CASSRSIADSYNEQFF
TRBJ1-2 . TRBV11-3 CASSLGTGRTNYGYTF
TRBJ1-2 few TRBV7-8 CASSSTGVVGYTF
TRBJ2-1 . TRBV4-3 CASSRHNSVSGNEQFF
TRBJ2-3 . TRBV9 CASSVSGTSTDTQYF
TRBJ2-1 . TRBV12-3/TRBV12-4 CATSFYNEQFF
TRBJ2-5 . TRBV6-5 CATFDSSETQYF
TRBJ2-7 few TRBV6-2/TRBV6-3 CASSFYIAGYSYEQYF
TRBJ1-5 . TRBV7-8 CASSRGGEARQPQHF
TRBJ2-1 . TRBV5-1 CASSPTGLAGANEQFF
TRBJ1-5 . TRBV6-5 CASSYSYRGDQPQHF
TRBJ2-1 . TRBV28 CASSFRGLAGFNEQFF
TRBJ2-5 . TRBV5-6 CASSLVGGGPQETQYF
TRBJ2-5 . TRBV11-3 CASSLEAGGEETQYF
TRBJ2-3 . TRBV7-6 CASRRETSSTDTQYF
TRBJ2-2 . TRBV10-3 CAISEFGRELFF
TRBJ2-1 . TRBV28 CASSPLGAGDYNEQFF
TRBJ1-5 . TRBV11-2 CASSSDRGQPQHF
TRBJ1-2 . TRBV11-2 CASSPGLANYGYTF
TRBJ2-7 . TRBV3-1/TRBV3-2 CASTARDRGHEQYF
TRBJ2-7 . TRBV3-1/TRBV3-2 CASSPWDRGPIYEQYF
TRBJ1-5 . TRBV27 CASSPQISNQPQHF
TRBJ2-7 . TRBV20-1 CSASSAKSSDEQYF
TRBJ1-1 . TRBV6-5 CASSLSFRVDTEAFF
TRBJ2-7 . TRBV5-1 CASSLEGQGSEQYF
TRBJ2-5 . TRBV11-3 CASSSRGEEETQYF
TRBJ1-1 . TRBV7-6 CASSSNRGNTEAFF
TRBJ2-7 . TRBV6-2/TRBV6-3 CASSTRTGGSYEQYF
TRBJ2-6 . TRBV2 CASIAGTGANVLTF
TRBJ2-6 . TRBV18 CASSQGQARGSGANVLTF
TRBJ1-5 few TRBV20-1 CSARASGARNQPQHF
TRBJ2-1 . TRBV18 CASSPSGQGPYNEQFF
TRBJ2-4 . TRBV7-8 CASSQDRARAKNIQYF
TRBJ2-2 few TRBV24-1 CATSARQGAGELFF
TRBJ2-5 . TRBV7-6 CASSLGLAAAATQYF